This T cell receptor (beta chain) was observed in a study of blood T cells in healthy people across ages. Study-wide points: Higher diversity and more naive CD4+ cells were features of long-lived donors, compared to aged donors.

Trimming left V 10 bases short and J 1 base short, with 13 bases between. CDR1 and CDR2 (germline): MNHEY, SMNVEV (reference sequence). The CDR3 has 13 residues. A remark on this clonotype: The antigen remains undetermined.

A second PCR of 7 to 11 cycles used a sample-barcoded 5' primer and a J-beta primer mix. TCRdb re-called the 5' RACE reads with MiXCR, one entry per CDR3 protein. The sample has around 800,000 distinct CDR3 sequences; about 26% are singletons. This sample also appeared in a second study, on T cells of mothers and their children.

The source material was blood. The chain carries TRBV27 and TRBJ1-1; no clear D. The sequence came from a boy aged 10-17 years in good health. The chain's CDR3 is CATPSQENTEAFF. In DNA, the CDR3 is TGTGCCACCCCGTCGCAGGAGAACACTGAAGCTTTCTTT.